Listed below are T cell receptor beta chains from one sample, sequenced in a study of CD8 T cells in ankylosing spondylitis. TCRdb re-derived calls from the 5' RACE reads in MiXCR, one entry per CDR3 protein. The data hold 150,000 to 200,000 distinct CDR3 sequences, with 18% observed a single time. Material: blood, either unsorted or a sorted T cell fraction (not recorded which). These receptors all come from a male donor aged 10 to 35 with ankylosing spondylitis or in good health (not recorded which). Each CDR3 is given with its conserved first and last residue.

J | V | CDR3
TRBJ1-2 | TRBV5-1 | CASSYNRALTF
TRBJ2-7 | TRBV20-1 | CSARPGFKGYEQYF
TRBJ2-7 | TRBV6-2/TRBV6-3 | CASSYSGATRVPTGQGTYEQYF
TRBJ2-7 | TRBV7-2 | CASSQDSILSEQYF
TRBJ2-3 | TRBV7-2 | CASSPPYPGTGAAHPDTQYF
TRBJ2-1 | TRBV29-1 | CSGTTSGSFNEQFF
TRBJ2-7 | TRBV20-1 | CSARVGSDYEQYF
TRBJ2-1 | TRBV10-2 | CASSVLDGRGNSYNEQFF
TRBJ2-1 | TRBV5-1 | CASSLQGQGYGEQFF
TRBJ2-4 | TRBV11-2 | CASSQRTSGGIQYF
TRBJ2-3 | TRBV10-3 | CAISEGMWTQYF
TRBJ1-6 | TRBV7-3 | CASSLTDSYNSPLHF
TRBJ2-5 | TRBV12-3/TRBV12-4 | CASRAELAGDVKTQYF
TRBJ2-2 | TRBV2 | CASSLAGGVPGARNTGELFF
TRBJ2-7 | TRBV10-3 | CAISEPDTYEQYF
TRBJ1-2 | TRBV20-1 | CSASQGANYGYTF
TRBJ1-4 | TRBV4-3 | CASSQLWTGSDEKLFF
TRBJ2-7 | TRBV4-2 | CASSQGGLAGGSYEQYF
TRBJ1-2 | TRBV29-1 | CSVDGARYGYTF
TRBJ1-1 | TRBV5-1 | CASSLDRRAFF
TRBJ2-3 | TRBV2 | CASSRGSVTQYF
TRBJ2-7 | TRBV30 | CAWSAGRGEQYF
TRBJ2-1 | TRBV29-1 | CSSQSGAYNEQFF
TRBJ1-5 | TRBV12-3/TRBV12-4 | CASSLIGEGPQHF
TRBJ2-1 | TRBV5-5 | CASSLVAREQFF
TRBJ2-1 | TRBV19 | CASSMVLELGEQFF
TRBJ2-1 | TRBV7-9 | CASSYLAGGPNEQFF
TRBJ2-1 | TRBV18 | CASSQLPRASGSFNEQFF
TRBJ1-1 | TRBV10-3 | CAISESKPNGAAEAFF
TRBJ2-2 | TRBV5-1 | CASSWGQENTGELFF
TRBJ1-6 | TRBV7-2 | CASSLEAGDSPLHF
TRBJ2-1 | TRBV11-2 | CASSPRDSSYNEQFF
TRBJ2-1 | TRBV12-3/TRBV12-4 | CASSQGGEPGYNEQFF
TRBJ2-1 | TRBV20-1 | CSAKTAWREGNNEQFF
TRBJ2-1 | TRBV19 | CASSIPLRVGSYNEQFF
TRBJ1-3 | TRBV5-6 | CASSLYRGNTIYF
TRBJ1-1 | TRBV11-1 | CASSYVTGKNTEAFF